This TCR beta chain emerged from a study of monozygotic twins with inflammatory bowel disease. Overall study findings and caveats: Support was lacking for any single strong IBD-associated signal or clonotype.

On this clonotype itself: What it binds is unknown.

Whole blood without T cell sorting served as the source of isolated total RNA. The CDR3 length is 16 residues. Germline loops: CDR1 SGHRS, CDR2 YFSETQ. Molecular identifiers with 6-nucleotide sample barcodes were added during cDNA synthesis via template switching. The authors ran two nested PCRs of about 15 and 9 cycles on TCRalpha and TCRbeta cDNA. TCRdb re-called the 5' RACE reads, yielding one record per CDR3 amino acid sequence without DNA. Found here are around 220,000 distinct CDR3 sequences; the top ten clones hold 7.7%. This TCR was recovered from a human donor with ulcerative colitis or Crohn's disease, or a healthy co-twin of an affected twin (not recorded which). The sample comprised blood. The V call is TRBV5-1, the J call TRBJ1-4. The chain's CDR3 is CASSLAEGLTNEKLFF.